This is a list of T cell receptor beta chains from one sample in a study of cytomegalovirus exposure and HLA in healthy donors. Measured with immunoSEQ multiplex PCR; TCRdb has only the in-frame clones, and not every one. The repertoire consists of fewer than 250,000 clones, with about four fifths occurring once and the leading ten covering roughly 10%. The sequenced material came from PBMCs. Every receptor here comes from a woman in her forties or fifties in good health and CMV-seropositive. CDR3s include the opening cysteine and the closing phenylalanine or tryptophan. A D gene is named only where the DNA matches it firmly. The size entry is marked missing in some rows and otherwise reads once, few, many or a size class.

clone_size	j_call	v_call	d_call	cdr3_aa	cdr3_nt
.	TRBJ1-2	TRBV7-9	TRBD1	CASSPRTGTGVNGYTF	TGTGCCAGCAGCCCCAGAACCGGGACAGGGGTGAATGGCTACACCTTC
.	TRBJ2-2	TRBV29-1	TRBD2	CSVEDIWGGGTSGTANTGELFF	TGCAGCGTTGAAGATATCTGGGGGGGAGGGACTAGCGGAACAGCGAACACCGGGGAGCTGTTTTTT
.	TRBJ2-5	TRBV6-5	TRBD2	CASSYSVAGGRETQYF	TGTGCCAGCAGTTACTCGGTAGCGGGGGGGCGAGAGACCCAGTACTTC
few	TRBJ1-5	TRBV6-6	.	CASSYEGVGNQPQHF	TGTGCCAGCAGTTACGAAGGGGTAGGGAATCAGCCCCAGCATTTT
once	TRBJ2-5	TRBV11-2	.	CASSPERAYQETQYF	TGTGCCAGCAGCCCCGAGAGGGCGTACCAAGAGACCCAGTACTTC
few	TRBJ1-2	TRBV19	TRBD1	CASSPDRDYGYTF	TGTGCCAGTAGTCCGGACAGGGACTATGGCTACACCTTC
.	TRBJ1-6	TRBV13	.	CASSRQTSVSRSPLHF	TGTGCCAGCAGCCGCCAGACTTCGGTCTCCCGGTCACCCCTCCACTTT
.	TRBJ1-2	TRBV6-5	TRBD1	CASSYSAGGNGYTF	TGTGCCAGCAGTTACTCGGCAGGGGGCAATGGCTACACCTTC
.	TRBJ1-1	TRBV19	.	CASSLGGRTEAFF	TGTGCCAGTAGCCTGGGGGGGCGGACTGAAGCTTTCTTT
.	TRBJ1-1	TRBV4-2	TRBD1	CASSQESGTGRQMNTEAFF	TGTGCCAGCAGCCAAGAATCCGGGACAGGGCGCCAAATGAACACTGAAGCTTTCTTT
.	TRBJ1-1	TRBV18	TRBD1	CASFTTGTENTEAFF	TGTGCCAGCTTCACAACCGGGACAGAGAACACTGAAGCTTTCTTT
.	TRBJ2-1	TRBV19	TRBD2	CASESGLGFNEQFF	TGTGCCAGCGAATCGGGACTAGGATTTAATGAGCAGTTCTTC
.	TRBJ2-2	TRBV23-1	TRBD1	CASIIGQGHHTGELFF	TGCGCCAGCATTATCGGACAGGGCCATCACACCGGGGAGCTGTTTTTT
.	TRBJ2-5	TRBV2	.	CASSEGGGGDPQETQYF	TGTGCCAGCAGTGAAGGAGGAGGGGGCGACCCTCAAGAGACCCAGTACTTC
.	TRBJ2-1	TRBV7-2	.	CASSLSVNSRNEQFF	TGTGCCAGCAGCTTGTCGGTTAATAGCCGGAATGAGCAGTTCTTC
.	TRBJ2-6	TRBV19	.	CASSIDGSSGANVLTF	TGTGCCAGTAGTATAGATGGGAGCTCCGGGGCCAACGTCCTGACTTTC
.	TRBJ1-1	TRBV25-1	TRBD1	CASSARGRNTEAFF	TGTGCCAGCAGTGCCAGGGGGAGGAACACTGAAGCTTTCTTT
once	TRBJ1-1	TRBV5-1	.	CASSPGDVNPEAFF	TGCGCCAGCAGCCCCGGAGACGTGAATCCTGAAGCTTTCTTT
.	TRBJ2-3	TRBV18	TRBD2	CASSPSGESTDTQYF	TGTGCCAGCTCACCAAGCGGGGAAAGCACAGATACGCAGTATTTT
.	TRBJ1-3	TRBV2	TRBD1	CASSEQGAKGNTIYF	TGTGCCAGCAGCGAACAGGGGGCCAAAGGAAACACCATATATTTT